Listed here are 10 T cell receptor beta chains from one sample, sequenced in a study of technical replicates of blood from four donors. The method was immunoSEQ multiplex PCR; TCRdb's version includes in-frame clones alone and lacks a portion of them. This repertoire shows 95,000 or so clones, roughly 95% found once; its top ten account for 0.34%. Material for sequencing was T cells isolated from PBMCs. These receptors were taken from a human donor in good health.

The chain is built from TRBV4-1 and TRBJ1-5, with a possible D match to TRBD1 (5 bases). V was trimmed by 0 bases and J by 5 bases, leaving 17 bases between them. This CDR3 contains 17 residues. CDR1 is MGHRA and CDR2 is YSYEKL in the germline V gene. CDR3 sequence: CASSQDNGREGDQPQHF. CDR3 coding DNA: TGCGCCAGCAGCCAAGATAACGGCAGGGAGGGCGATCAGCCCCAGCATTTT.

The chain joins TRBV4-3 to TRBJ2-2; perhaps TRBD2 as D (7 bases). Germline CDR1 LGHNA, CDR2 YSLEER. The CDR3 consists of 18 residues. Between the trimmed V and J ends, which lost 1 base and 5 bases, there was a span of 20 bases. CDR3 DNA: TGCGCCAGCAGCCAAGTATCTGGTTGGGGGGGGGCGACCGGGGAGCTGTTTTTT. It is translated as CASSQVSGWGGATGELFF.

The CDR3 spells CASSDSTYEQYF. DNA for the CDR3: TGTGCCAGCAGTGATAGTACCTACGAGCAGTACTTC. This sequence joins TRBV6-1 and TRBJ2-7; D is undetermined. This CDR3 has 12 amino acids. Trimming took 3 bases from V and 2 from J, leaving 5 bases between them. From germline, CDR1 is MNHNS and CDR2 SASEGT.

This chain uses TRBV19 with TRBJ2-6; 10 nucleotides match TRBD2. This CDR3 contains 20 residues. V was clipped by 3 bases and J by 0 bases; unmatched bases: 11. The germline V gene has CDR1 LNHDA and CDR2 SQIVND (reference sequence). Here the CDR3 reads CASSMGTASGSYSGANVLTF. The DNA of the CDR3 is TGTGCCAGTAGTATGGGAACGGCTAGCGGGAGTTACTCTGGGGCCAACGTCCTGACTTTC.

V and J are TRBV7-9 and TRBJ2-3; D is uncertain. The CDR3 is 15 amino acids. Germline assignment: CDR1 SEHNR and CDR2 FQNEAQ (reference sequence). The V end was cut by 1 base, the J end by 0 bases, with 8 bases between. CDR3 loop: CASSLGGASTDTQYF. The CDR3 DNA follows: TGTGCCAGCAGCTTAGGAGGAGCTAGCACAGATACGCAGTATTTT.

J is TRBJ2-7 and V is TRBV6-5; possibly TRBD1 for D (6 bases). The germline V gene has CDR1 MNHEY and CDR2 SVGAGI. The germline V and J ends were trimmed by 8 bases and 6 bases, with 14 bases remaining between them. This CDR3 contains 12 residues. The CDR3 sequence: CASWDTSGEQYF. For the CDR3, the DNA is TGTGCCAGCTGGGACACTTCTGGCGAGCAGTACTTC.

The chain links TRBV13 to TRBJ1-5; the D is unclear. Germline V gene lookup returns CDR1 PRHDT and CDR2 FYEKMQ (reference sequence). The CDR3 length is 13 residues. The V end lost 1 base, the J end lost 7 bases, and 8 bases lay between the germline ends. The CDR3 reads CASSLEQKQPQHF. The CDR3 coding sequence is TGTGCCAGCAGCTTAGAACAAAAACAGCCCCAGCATTTT.

Only one count was recorded for this clone. The rearrangement links TRBV10-3 to TRBJ2-7, with 8 bases matching TRBD2. Trimming took 2 bases from V and 3 from J; bases not matched to a gene: 6. CDR3 length: 15 residues. Germline V gene sequence: CDR1 ENHRY, CDR2 SYGVKD. The CDR3 coding sequence is TGTGCCATCAGTGAGCAACTAGCGGTGGACTACGAGCAGTACTTC. Translating it yields CAISEQLAVDYEQYF.

As concerns this clone: The junction shows a germline mismatch at one end, possibly a read error. The rearrangement joins TRBV7-3 to TRBJ2-7; 9 bases are a match to TRBD1. The CDR3 totals 18 residues. The V gene's germline CDR1 is SGHTA and CDR2 FQGTGA. CDR3 nucleotide sequence: TGTGCCAGCAGCTTAAAGGGGCCGGGGACAGGGTTCTCCAACGAGCAGTACTTC. Encoded protein: CASSLKGPGTGFSNEQYF.

V and J are TRBV28 and TRBJ2-2, with 10 bases matching TRBD2. The CDR3 is made up of 17 amino acids. J gave up 7 bases and V 8 bases, and 16 bases lay outside the gene matches. Germline CDR1 and CDR2: MDHEN and SYDVKM. The CDR3, as DNA: TGTGCCAGCGGCCGAACCAGGCTAGCGGGAGAATTCGGGGAGCTGTTTTTT. Encoded protein: CASGRTRLAGEFGELFF.